This T cell receptor beta chain was retrieved from a study of T cells in Graves' hyperthyroidism and ophthalmopathy. Across the study: It was at initial diagnosis, before any treatment, that peripheral blood was collected.

V shed 0 bases, J shed 0 bases, and the junction held 9 bases outside the gene matches. Germline CDR1 and CDR2: MNHEY and SVGEGT. CDR3 length: 19 amino acids. The source material, RNA transcripts, was used to amplify TCR beta CDR3 regions. HTBI primers drove first-round RT-PCR of the TCR CDR3. From the multiplex PCR reads, TCRdb called clonotypes with MiXCR, one entry per CDR3 protein. Of 450,000 to 650,000 distinct CDR3 sequences listed, 15% to 20% were seen once; the top ten hold around 17%. This clonotype was recorded at least ten times. This sequence was found in a woman aged 18-30 years with Graves' ophthalmopathy. This chain links TRBV6-2 or TRBV6-3 with TRBJ2-5; 11 bases fit TRBD2. The sequenced sample was blood. CDR3 DNA sequence: TGTGCCAGCAGTTACTCCGAATTCCCTAGCGGGGGGCACCAAGAGACCCAGTACTTC. Translation gives CASSYSEFPSGGHQETQYF.